This T cell receptor (beta chain) stems from a study of radiotherapy plus CTLA-4 blockade in lung cancer. Overall study findings and caveats: Expansion of tumor-derived TCR clones was observed in blood after radiotherapy plus ipilimumab.

The method was immunoSEQ multiplex PCR; TCRdb's version includes in-frame clones alone and lacks a portion of them. The data show tens of thousands of clones, about 74% seen once. CDR3 length: 12 residues. From germline, CDR1 is SGHNT and CDR2 YYREEE (reference sequence). V was cut by 4 bases and J by 4 bases, with 6 bases left in between. As to this clone: Its antigen is not identified.

The V and J genes are TRBV5-4 and TRBJ2-1; D is ambiguous. The sequence was obtained from a human donor with non-small cell lung cancer who had stable disease on radiotherapy plus ipilimumab. The starting material was peripheral blood, obtained from a patient treated with radiotherapy plus ipilimumab. The CDR3 protein is CASSGNYNEQFF. DNA for the CDR3: TGTGCCAGCAGCGGCAATTACAATGAGCAGTTCTTC.